A selection of T cell receptor beta chains follows, all from one sample in a study of T cells in Graves' hyperthyroidism and ophthalmopathy. TCRdb passed the multiplex PCR reads through MiXCR, listing each CDR3 protein once. The data contain 600,000 to 650,000 distinct CDR3 sequences, less than 25% of them seen just once; the ten biggest clones take up under 35%. Sequencing was done on a sample of blood. The source is a man aged 25 to 45 with Graves' ophthalmopathy. CDR3s leave out the opening cysteine and the closing phenylalanine or tryptophan.

v_gene: TRBV10-2
j_gene: TRBJ2-7
CDR3aa: ATGGGSYEQY

v_gene: TRBV2
j_gene: TRBJ2-7
CDR3aa: ASLLGVEQY

v_gene: TRBV2
j_gene: TRBJ2-3
CDR3aa: ASSDYRPPGDTQY

v_gene: TRBV20-1
j_gene: TRBJ2-7
CDR3aa: SANDIAGVDYEQY

v_gene: TRBV20-1
j_gene: TRBJ1-5
CDR3aa: SAREAGLSNQPQH

v_gene: TRBV2
j_gene: TRBJ2-7
CDR3aa: ASSEGRRYPAEQY

v_gene: TRBV5-1
j_gene: TRBJ2-1
CDR3aa: ASSVTGTPENNEQF

v_gene: TRBV5-1
j_gene: TRBJ2-3
CDR3aa: ASSQVVGASTDTQY

v_gene: TRBV15
j_gene: TRBJ2-7
CDR3aa: ATSPHTGPYEQY

v_gene: TRBV12-3/TRBV12-4
j_gene: TRBJ1-3
CDR3aa: AIDSGGSGNTIY

v_gene: TRBV6-1
j_gene: TRBJ2-2
CDR3aa: ASSAGTSGRQAPGELF

v_gene: TRBV9
j_gene: TRBJ1-1
CDR3aa: ASSPQGEVNTEAF

v_gene: TRBV20-1
j_gene: TRBJ2-1
CDR3aa: SAPMDRGYNEQF

v_gene: TRBV28
j_gene: TRBJ1-2
CDR3aa: AGQTTGANYGYT

v_gene: TRBV9
j_gene: TRBJ2-5
CDR3aa: ASSKTGIQETQY

v_gene: TRBV11-2
j_gene: TRBJ2-3
CDR3aa: ASSYAGTGIADTQY

v_gene: TRBV20-1
j_gene: TRBJ1-1
CDR3aa: SAPQQGPGTEAF

v_gene: TRBV6-1
j_gene: TRBJ2-7
CDR3aa: ASSRNKDRYEQY

v_gene: TRBV20-1
j_gene: TRBJ1-5
CDR3aa: SARDQKGSEVVDNQPQH

v_gene: TRBV3-1
j_gene: TRBJ1-6
CDR3aa: ASQRNNSPLH

v_gene: TRBV7-8
j_gene: TRBJ1-1
CDR3aa: ASSLGAGLNTEAF

v_gene: TRBV7-2
j_gene: TRBJ2-3
CDR3aa: ASSSQGGSSTDTQY

v_gene: TRBV20-1
j_gene: TRBJ1-2
CDR3aa: SAAPRGGMKGYT

v_gene: TRBV29-1
j_gene: TRBJ2-7
CDR3aa: SVSYRDYEQY

v_gene: TRBV24-1
j_gene: TRBJ2-1
CDR3aa: ATSDPSGSYNEQF

v_gene: TRBV7-9
j_gene: TRBJ2-7
CDR3aa: ASSPPGQGEQY

v_gene: TRBV20-1
j_gene: TRBJ1-1
CDR3aa: SAMGGANTEAF

v_gene: TRBV14
j_gene: TRBJ2-2
CDR3aa: ASSQGGLIGLRNTGELF

v_gene: TRBV12-3/TRBV12-4
j_gene: TRBJ1-6
CDR3aa: ASSLPGSSSPLH

v_gene: TRBV28
j_gene: TRBJ2-1
CDR3aa: ASSSTSGTNEQF

v_gene: TRBV5-1
j_gene: TRBJ2-2
CDR3aa: ASSLGPDTGELF

v_gene: TRBV12-3/TRBV12-4
j_gene: TRBJ2-5
CDR3aa: ASRHTSGSGETQY

v_gene: TRBV20-1
j_gene: TRBJ1-5
CDR3aa: STGIGVGQPQH

v_gene: TRBV7-3
j_gene: TRBJ2-1
CDR3aa: ASSLSRTSTNEQF

v_gene: TRBV7-9
j_gene: TRBJ2-1
CDR3aa: ASSPGRILEQF

v_gene: TRBV15
j_gene: TRBJ1-4
CDR3aa: ATSRVGQGTTNEKLF

v_gene: TRBV14
j_gene: TRBJ1-6
CDR3aa: ASSPRGPNPLH

v_gene: TRBV3-1
j_gene: TRBJ1-2
CDR3aa: ASSPDGSINYGYT

v_gene: TRBV14
j_gene: TRBJ2-5
CDR3aa: ASSQVGFAGETQY

v_gene: TRBV3-1
j_gene: TRBJ2-1
CDR3aa: ASSHSGSNYGEQF

v_gene: TRBV2
j_gene: TRBJ2-3
CDR3aa: ASSVELAGPSTDTQY

v_gene: TRBV20-1
j_gene: TRBJ2-7
CDR3aa: SARDHEAGTVYEQY

v_gene: TRBV24-1
j_gene: TRBJ2-7
CDR3aa: ATSDGTSGGGYEQY

v_gene: TRBV2
j_gene: TRBJ2-6
CDR3aa: ASSGGTGGANVLT

v_gene: TRBV10-3
j_gene: TRBJ2-7
CDR3aa: AMGPGTEQY

v_gene: TRBV9
j_gene: TRBJ2-5
CDR3aa: ASSVGGGQGGETQY

v_gene: TRBV9
j_gene: TRBJ2-7
CDR3aa: ASSVGGTGAYEQY

v_gene: TRBV12-3/TRBV12-4
j_gene: TRBJ2-5
CDR3aa: ASSSTGYQETQY

v_gene: TRBV20-1
j_gene: TRBJ2-7
CDR3aa: SARDKLTSYSYEQY

v_gene: TRBV28
j_gene: TRBJ1-2
CDR3aa: ASSLPGAYGYT

v_gene: TRBV5-1
j_gene: TRBJ1-4
CDR3aa: ASSLSTQGREKLF

v_gene: TRBV14
j_gene: TRBJ1-1
CDR3aa: ASSPARTAEAF

v_gene: TRBV12-3/TRBV12-4
j_gene: TRBJ2-4
CDR3aa: ASSFGASQDIQY

v_gene: TRBV9
j_gene: TRBJ1-2
CDR3aa: ASSVDRGREGYT

v_gene: TRBV20-1
j_gene: TRBJ1-4
CDR3aa: SARDAGINEKLF